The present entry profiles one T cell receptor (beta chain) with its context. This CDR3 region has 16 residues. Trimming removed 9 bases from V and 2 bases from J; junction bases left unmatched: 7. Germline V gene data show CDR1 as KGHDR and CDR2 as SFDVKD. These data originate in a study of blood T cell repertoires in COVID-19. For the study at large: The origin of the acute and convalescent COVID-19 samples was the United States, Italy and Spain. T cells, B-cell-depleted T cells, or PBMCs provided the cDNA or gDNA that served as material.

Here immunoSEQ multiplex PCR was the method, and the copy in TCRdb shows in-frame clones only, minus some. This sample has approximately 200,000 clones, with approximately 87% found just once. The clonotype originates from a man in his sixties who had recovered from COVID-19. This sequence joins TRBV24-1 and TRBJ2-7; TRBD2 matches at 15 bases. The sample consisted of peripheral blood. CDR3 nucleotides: TGTGCCACCTCCGGGACTAGCGGGGGGACTACCTACGAGCAGTACTTC. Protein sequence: CATSGTSGGTTYEQYF.